This TCR beta chain is drawn from a study of vaccination effects on CD4 cells after COVID-19. Whole-study results and caveats: Clones of infection and vaccine origin contracted markedly late after vaccination.

Sequencing was performed with immunoSEQ multiplex PCR; in TCRdb, only in-frame clones are kept and a portion is missing. The sample consists of approximately 74,000 clones, approximately 75% of them appearing once. The CDR3 spans 14 residues. Germline assignment: CDR1 LGHNA and CDR2 YSLEER. V was shortened by 0 bases and J by 0 bases, with 5 bases between the two germline ends. After expansion with viral peptide pools in the ViraFEST assay, antigen-specific CD4+ T cells were sequenced. Once cultured for nine to ten days, the cells underwent separation to obtain CD4+ T cells. In the vaccine recipients, nucleocapsid antibodies were negative and there was no prior SARS-CoV-2 infection. Wells of roughly 2 million PBMC each were grown with 9.5 to 10 IU/ml IL-2 and 9 to 10 ug/ml peptides. Half the medium was swapped for IL-2 medium on days 3 and 7. A note on this clone: The antigen remains unidentified.

Sequencing was performed on CD4+ T cells from PBMCs cultured with HCoV-NL63 spike peptides, taken before COVID-19 vaccination. This clonotype was sampled from a human donor who received a COVID-19 vaccine. The rearrangement joins TRBV4-3 to TRBJ1-1; D not certain. The chain's CDR3 is CASSQEFVNTEAFF. For the CDR3, the DNA is TGCGCCAGCAGCCAAGAATTCGTGAACACTGAAGCTTTCTTT.